This T cell receptor beta chain was sequenced during a study of T cells after yellow fever vaccination. In this sample, this clonotype turned up many times. TCRdb re-analysed the 5' RACE reads in MiXCR, keeping a single row per CDR3 protein. There are hundreds of thousands of distinct CDR3 sequences in the sample; roughly an eighth occur only once, and roughly 3% lies in the top ten. CDR3 size: 14 residues. The germline gives CDR1 SGHVT, CDR2 SQSDAQ. Trimming shortened V by 3 bases and J by 0 bases, and 9 bases separated the two germline ends. This receptor was obtained from a man younger than 30 who received the YFV17D yellow fever vaccine. The chain has TRBV7-4 and TRBJ2-7, with a weak D call TRBD1 (6 bases). The source was CD4+ T cells sorted from PBMCs, collected 15 days after the yellow fever booster vaccination. CDR3 bases: TGTGCCAGCAGCTTTGACAGGAACTCCTACGAGCAGTACGTC. The encoded protein is CASSFDRNSYEQYV.